The next 8 T cell receptor beta chains were all read from a single sample in a study of blood T cells in healthy people across ages. A second PCR, run for roughly 7 to 12 cycles, used a sample-barcoded 5' primer plus a J-beta primer mix. TCRdb used MiXCR to reprocess the 5' RACE reads, holding one entry per CDR3 protein. The sample has roughly 680,000 distinct CDR3 sequences, around 49% seen once. Input material: blood. The receptors originated from an older woman in good health.

A few counts support this clonotype. The chain links TRBV6-2 or TRBV6-3 to TRBJ2-7; a possible D gene is TRBD1 (5 bases). CDR1 is MNHEY, CDR2 SVGEGT, per germline. V was cut by 4 bases and J by 9 bases, with 13 bases left in between. The length of the CDR3 is 12 residues. CDR3 sequence (DNA): TGTGCCAGCAGTTCCAGGGTTGATACGCAGTACTTC. The encoded protein is CASSSRVDTQYF.

In its sample, this clonotype was seen a few times. The rearrangement links TRBV28 to TRBJ2-4, with a possible D match to TRBD2 (5 bases). The DNA end is a closer match to TRBJ2-7, so the J assignment may be wrong. Germline V gene data show CDR1 as MDHEN and CDR2 as SYDVKM. The CDR3 is 14 amino acids. CDR3 sequence (DNA): TGTGCCAGCAGTTTAAGGGCGGGTCTCTACGAGCAGTACTTC. Encoded protein: CASSLRAGLYEQYF.

The chain uses TRBV20-1 and TRBJ1-4; no clear D. CDR1 is DFQATT, CDR2 SNEGSKA, per germline (reference sequence). This CDR3 spans 13 amino acids. In DNA form, the CDR3 reads TGCAGCTGCCTTAACTCAACTAATGAAAAACTGTTTTTT. It is translated as CSCLNSTNEKLFF.

The genes are TRBV7-9 and TRBJ2-7; no clear D gene. The CDR3 covers 14 residues. Germline loops: CDR1 SEHNR, CDR2 FQNEAQ (reference sequence). V was cut by 1 base and J by 2 bases, with 9 bases left in between. The CDR3 here is CASSLVGPAYEQYF. The DNA for the CDR3 is TGTGCCAGCAGCTTAGTCGGGCCCGCCTACGAGCAGTACTTC.

CDR3 nucleotide sequence: TGCAGTGCTCCCACAGGGAGGGTAACTGAAGCTTTCTTT. Translated: CSAPTGRVTEAFF. This chain uses TRBV20-1 with TRBJ1-1; D possibly corresponds to TRBD1 (6 bases). V dropped 5 bases and J dropped 5 bases, with 15 bases sitting between them. The CDR3 contains 13 residues. Germline V gene lookup returns CDR1 DFQATT and CDR2 SNEGSKA (reference sequence).

The chain carries TRBV10-3 and TRBJ2-5, with TRBD1 matching over 7 bases. CDR3 length equals 15 residues. The junction had 22 bases not matched to a gene; V was cut back by 8 bases and J by 13 bases. Germline loops: CDR1 ENHRY, CDR2 SYGVKD. CDR3 residues: CAIGTRDSHPKLRYF. CDR3 bases: TGTGCCATCGGTACTCGGGACAGTCATCCCAAACTTCGGTACTTC.

The CDR3 loop is CASSRDVSYEQYF. The CDR3 nucleotides are TGTGCCAGCAGCCGGGACGTCTCCTACGAGCAGTACTTC. This chain uses TRBV9 with TRBJ2-7; D possibly matches TRBD1 or TRBD2 (5 bases each). This CDR3 is built from 13 residues. The V end lost 4 bases, the J end lost 0 bases, and 8 bases lay between the germline ends. Per the germline V gene, CDR1 is SGDLS and CDR2 is YYNGEE.

The genes are TRBV7-8 and TRBJ2-3; the match to TRBD1 covers 8 bases. V was pared by 5 bases and J by 4 bases, with 8 bases of the junction left unmatched. CDR3 size: 15 residues. Per germline, CDR1 SGHVS and CDR2 FQNEAQ. The CDR3 bases are TGTGCCAGCAGCCGCCGGGACAGGCCTCCAGATACGCAGTATTTT. This gives the protein CASSRRDRPPDTQYF. Combining the CDR3 with reference TRBV7-8 and TRBJ2-3 gives the whole variable domain GAGVSQSPRYKVAKRGQDVALRCDPISGHVSLFWYQQALGQGPEFLTYFQNEAQLDKSGLPSDRFFAERPEGSVSTLKIQRTQQEDSAVYLCASSRRDRPPDTQYFGPGTRLTVL.